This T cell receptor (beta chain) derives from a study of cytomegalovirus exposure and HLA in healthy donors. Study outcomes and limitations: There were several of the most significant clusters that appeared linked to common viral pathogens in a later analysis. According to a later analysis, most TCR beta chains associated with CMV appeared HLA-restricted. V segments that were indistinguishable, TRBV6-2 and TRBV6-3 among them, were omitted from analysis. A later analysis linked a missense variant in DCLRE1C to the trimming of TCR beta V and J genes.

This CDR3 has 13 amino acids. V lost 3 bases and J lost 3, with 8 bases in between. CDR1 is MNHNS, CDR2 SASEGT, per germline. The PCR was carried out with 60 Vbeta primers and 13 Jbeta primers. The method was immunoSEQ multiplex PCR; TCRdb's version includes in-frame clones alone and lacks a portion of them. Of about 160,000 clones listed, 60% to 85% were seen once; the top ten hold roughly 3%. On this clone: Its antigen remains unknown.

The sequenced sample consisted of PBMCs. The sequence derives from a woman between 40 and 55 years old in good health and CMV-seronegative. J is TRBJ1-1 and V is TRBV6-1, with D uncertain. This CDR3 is CASSDVAYTEAFF. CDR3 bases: TGTGCCAGCAGTGATGTGGCTTACACTGAAGCTTTCTTT.